This T cell receptor beta chain originates from a study of blood T cell repertoires in COVID-19. The wider study: The cDNA or gDNA used as material had been derived from T cells, B-cell-depleted T cells, or PBMCs.

Remarks on this clone: This CDR3 is also generated by other DNA sequences in the sample.

Authors' data handling: Scientists estimated how many nucleated cells there were by amplifying reference gene primers. This table comes from immunoSEQ multiplex PCR, and its TCRdb copy is limited to in-frame clones, with some not included. V and J calls plus clone size are reproduced from that table; the DNA served to infer D and trimming. The sample carries some 240,000 clones, nearly 90% recorded once. CDR1 is SGHTA, CDR2 FQGNSA, per germline. CDR3 size: 13 residues. V was cut by 4 bases and J by 3 bases, with 9 bases left in between. The receptor's source is a woman aged 40 to 49 who had recovered from COVID-19. J is TRBJ1-1 and V is TRBV7-2; maybe TRBD1 (5 bases). Input material: peripheral blood. This chain's CDR3 is CASSSQGDTEAFF. The CDR3 region has the DNA TGTGCCAGCAGCTCCCAGGGCGACACTGAAGCTTTCTTT.